Listed below are T cell receptor beta chains from one sample, sequenced in a study of blood T cell repertoires in COVID-19. TCRdb's copy holds only in-frame clones and misses some; the assay was immunoSEQ multiplex PCR. Of about 320,000 clones detected, around 86% appear once; the ten largest clones hold 10%. The sequencing input was PBMCs or T cells enriched from blood (not recorded which). Every receptor here comes from a woman aged 18-35 years who had recovered from COVID-19. CDR3s include the opening cysteine and the closing phenylalanine or tryptophan. A D gene is named only where the DNA matches it firmly. Not every row has a clone size; where given, it reads once, few, many or a size class.

V gene	clone size	J gene	D gene	CDR3 protein	CDR3 DNA
TRBV7-9	once	TRBJ2-6	.	CASSLADSSGANVLTF	TGTGCCAGCAGCTTAGCGGACAGCTCTGGGGCCAACGTCCTGACTTTC
TRBV3-1/TRBV3-2	.	TRBJ2-7	.	CASSQGGGIYEQYF	TGTGCCAGCAGCCAAGGGGGCGGGATATACGAGCAGTACTTC
TRBV4-1	.	TRBJ1-4	.	CASSPLQGEKLFF	TGCGCCAGCAGCCCGCTCCAGGGCGAAAAACTGTTTTTT
TRBV4-1	.	TRBJ1-1	.	CASSQGGQGPTEAFF	TGCGCCAGCAGCCAAGGGGGCCAGGGGCCCACTGAAGCTTTCTTT
TRBV28	.	TRBJ2-7	TRBD1	CASRGTALYEQYF	TGTGCCAGCAGAGGGACAGCCCTCTACGAGCAGTACTTC
TRBV5-1	.	TRBJ2-1	.	CASSLRGAGYNEQFF	TGCGCCAGCAGCTTGCGCGGAGCAGGGTACAATGAGCAGTTCTTC
TRBV4-2	once	TRBJ2-4	.	CASSQDRHLAKNIQYF	TGTGCCAGCAGCCAAGACAGACACCTTGCAAAAAACATTCAGTACTTC
TRBV4-1	.	TRBJ1-1	.	CASSQVYRPRQEVTEAFF	TGCGCCAGCAGCCAAGTCTACCGGCCGCGTCAGGAGGTCACTGAAGCTTTCTTT
TRBV10-3	many	TRBJ1-2	TRBD1	CAISRGLGPHTF	TGTGCCATCAGCAGGGGGCTAGGCCCCCACACCTTC
TRBV7-2	.	TRBJ2-2	TRBD1	CASSLVPGQKTGELFF	TGTGCCAGCAGTCTAGTTCCGGGACAGAAAACCGGGGAGCTGTTTTTT
TRBV5-5	.	TRBJ1-3	.	CASSLAQNSGNTIYF	TGTGCCAGCAGCTTGGCACAGAACTCTGGAAACACCATATATTTT
TRBV10-3	.	TRBJ1-1	.	CAISEPAAGTNTEAFF	TGTGCCATCAGTGAACCTGCGGCGGGGACGAACACTGAAGCTTTCTTT
TRBV2	once	TRBJ2-5	.	CASSSVDTQRTQYF	TGTGCCAGCAGTTCCGTTGACACCCAGAGGACCCAGTACTTC
TRBV11-2	once	TRBJ1-1	.	CASSLAGVDVAFF	TGTGCCAGCAGCTTAGCGGGGGTCGACGTGGCTTTCTTT
TRBV7-9	.	TRBJ2-3	.	CASSVHRRTLSTDTQYF	TGTGCCAGCAGCGTCCACAGGAGAACCCTTTCGACAGATACGCAGTATTTT
TRBV5-6	.	TRBJ2-7	TRBD1	CASSFQLAGGRNEQYF	TGTGCCAGCAGCTTCCAATTGGCAGGGGGCCGAAACGAGCAGTACTTC
TRBV4-1	.	TRBJ1-1	TRBD1	CASSSPGQGYTEAFF	TGCGCCAGCAGCTCCCCGGGACAGGGGTACACTGAAGCTTTCTTT
TRBV7-9	.	TRBJ2-3	.	CASSLVGASESTDTQYF	TGTGCCAGCAGCTTAGTCGGGGCTAGCGAGAGCACAGATACGCAGTATTTT
TRBV5-1	.	TRBJ2-7	.	CASSSTTGRTLPSYEQYF	TGCGCCAGCAGCTCTACGACAGGGAGGACTCTCCCTTCCTACGAGCAGTACTTC
TRBV27	.	TRBJ2-1	TRBD2	CASSPLLLAGAYNEQFF	TGTGCCAGCAGTCCCCTATTACTGGCGGGAGCCTACAATGAGCAGTTCTTC
TRBV30	.	TRBJ1-5	.	CAWSSISNQPQHF	TGTGCCTGGAGTTCAATTAGCAATCAGCCCCAGCATTTT
TRBV7-9	.	TRBJ2-7	.	CASSLGTLPYEQYF	TGTGCCAGCAGCTTAGGTACTCTACCCTACGAGCAGTACTTC
TRBV6-5	.	TRBJ1-2	.	CASRITGVDYGYTF	TGTGCCAGCAGGATAACGGGGGTTGACTATGGCTACACCTTC
TRBV2	.	TRBJ2-2	TRBD2	CASRVAGVGAGELFF	TGTGCCAGCAGAGTAGCGGGAGTAGGTGCCGGGGAGCTGTTTTTT
TRBV3-1/TRBV3-2	.	TRBJ1-2	.	CASSQELRAGGAGYTF	TGTGCCAGCAGCCAAGAGTTAAGGGCGGGGGGTGCTGGCTACACCTTC
TRBV9	.	TRBJ2-6	.	CASSPQQGSEGANVLTF	TGTGCCAGCAGCCCCCAACAGGGATCGGAGGGGGCCAACGTCCTGACTTTC
TRBV18	.	TRBJ2-1	TRBD2	CASSPLGSGGDEQFF	TGTGCCAGCTCACCACTGGGCAGCGGGGGGGACGAGCAGTTCTTC
TRBV12-3/TRBV12-4	.	TRBJ1-1	.	CASRPLGNTEAFF	TGTGCCAGCAGGCCCCTAGGTAACACTGAAGCTTTCTTT
TRBV28	few	TRBJ1-4	.	CASRPGGEANEKLFF	TGTGCCAGCAGACCCGGGGGGGAGGCTAATGAAAAACTGTTTTTT
TRBV2	.	TRBJ1-6	.	CASRAADNTNNSPLHF	TGTGCCAGCAGGGCAGCGGATAACACCAATAATTCACCCCTCCACTTT
TRBV29-1	.	TRBJ2-5	TRBD2	CSVRTSGSVRETQYF	TGCAGCGTTAGGACTAGCGGGAGCGTGCGAGAGACCCAGTACTTC
TRBV5-1	.	TRBJ1-2	.	CASSGDNLGGLYGYTF	TGCGCCAGCAGCGGAGACAACCTCGGGGGGCTCTATGGCTACACCTTC
TRBV3-1/TRBV3-2	.	TRBJ1-2	TRBD1	CASSQRDRVNYGYTF	TGTGCCAGCAGCCAGCGGGACAGGGTAAACTATGGCTACACCTTC
TRBV19	.	TRBJ2-7	.	CASTLGGWEQYF	TGTGCCAGTACCTTAGGGGGATGGGAGCAGTACTTC
TRBV18	few	TRBJ2-2	.	CASSPNRVDTGELFF	TGTGCCAGCTCACCGAACAGGGTGGACACCGGGGAGCTGTTTTTT
TRBV9	.	TRBJ1-2	TRBD1	CASSVVGQGISYGYTF	TGTGCCAGCAGCGTAGTAGGACAGGGGATTTCCTATGGCTACACCTTC
TRBV11-2	.	TRBJ2-3	.	CASSLEVLVGRNTQYF	TGTGCCAGCAGCTTAGAAGTACTAGTGGGGAGGAATACGCAGTATTTT
TRBV2	few	TRBJ2-6	.	CATGSPGANVLTF	TGTGCCACCGGTAGCCCTGGGGCCAACGTCCTGACTTTC
TRBV6-6	.	TRBJ1-5	TRBD1	CASSYGTGRDQPQHF	TGTGCCAGCAGTTACGGGACAGGGAGGGATCAGCCCCAGCATTTT
TRBV19	.	TRBJ2-2	TRBD1	CASSIPGQGNTGELFF	TGTGCCAGTAGTATCCCGGGACAGGGCAACACCGGGGAGCTGTTTTTT
TRBV5-1	once	TRBJ1-2	TRBD1	CASSWGPGQGYGYTF	TGCGCCAGCAGCTGGGGCCCGGGACAGGGTTATGGCTACACCTTC
TRBV7-9	.	TRBJ2-7	.	CASSLTGQIRSEQYF	TGTGCCAGCAGCCTCACCGGACAGATTAGGAGCGAGCAGTACTTC
TRBV5-1	.	TRBJ2-1	TRBD2	CASSLAGGVMRFLVRYNEQFF	TGCGCCAGCAGCTTGGCGGGAGGGGTGATGCGGTTCCTTGTGAGATACAATGAGCAGTTCTTC
TRBV5-1	few	TRBJ1-4	TRBD1	CASSLSLGQDEKLFF	TGCGCCAGCAGCTTGTCACTGGGACAGGACGAAAAACTGTTTTTT
TRBV27	.	TRBJ2-7	.	CASSLQVAGEQYF	TGTGCCAGCAGTTTGCAGGTGGCTGGTGAGCAGTACTTC
TRBV12-3/TRBV12-4	.	TRBJ1-1	.	CASSPWPTEAFF	TGTGCCAGCAGTCCCTGGCCCACTGAAGCTTTCTTT
TRBV6-6	.	TRBJ1-2	TRBD1	CAGGGLDGYTF	TGTGCCGGAGGGGGCCTCGATGGCTACACCTTC
TRBV27	.	TRBJ1-6	.	CASSVGAHNSPLHF	TGTGCCAGCAGTGTGGGGGCCCATAATTCACCCCTCCACTTT
TRBV28	.	TRBJ1-1	.	CASSLNVGEAFF	TGTGCCAGCAGTCTCAACGTCGGTGAAGCTTTCTTT
TRBV7-9	.	TRBJ2-7	TRBD2	CASSLSGSEQYF	TGTGCCAGCAGCCTAAGCGGGAGCGAGCAGTACTTC
TRBV9	.	TRBJ1-5	TRBD1	CASSGTGGGQPQHF	TGTGCCAGCAGCGGAACAGGGGGCGGTCAGCCCCAGCATTTT
TRBV6-5	.	TRBJ2-7	.	CASNPAGSYEQYF	TGTGCCAGCAATCCAGCAGGGTCCTACGAGCAGTACTTC
TRBV5-1	once	TRBJ2-3	.	CASSSTLRTDTQYF	TGCGCCAGCAGCTCCACTTTACGCACAGATACGCAGTATTTT
TRBV5-4	.	TRBJ1-2	TRBD1	CASSATGARGYTF	TGTGCCAGCAGCGCGACAGGGGCAAGAGGCTACACCTTC